Following are 3 T cell receptor beta chains from one sample sequenced in a study of blood T cell repertoires in COVID-19. Profiling relied on immunoSEQ multiplex PCR, and the TCRdb table lists in-frame clones only, not all of them. Here the sample spans 80,000 to 100,000 clones, 86% being singletons. Sample: peripheral blood. These receptors were collected from a woman aged 60 to 75 in a cohort sampled during active or convalescent COVID-19.

The chain has TRBV14 and TRBJ1-2; D unclear. Trimming cost V 0 bases and J 1 base, with 12 bases left between them. The CDR3 is made up of 16 amino acids. Germline V CDR1 and CDR2: SGHDN, FVKESK. This CDR3 is CASSQDGRRINYGYTF. The CDR3 nucleotides are TGTGCCAGCAGCCAAGACGGCAGGCGCATTAACTATGGCTACACCTTC.

In its sample, this clone was seen a few times. V is TRBV30 and J is TRBJ1-1, with D possibly being TRBD1 (5 bases). The CDR3 is 13 amino acids. Trimming stripped 3 bases from V and 1 base from J, with 9 bases between. Germline CDR1 GTSNPN, CDR2 SVGIG (reference sequence). The CDR3 protein is CAWREGPNTEAFF. CDR3 nucleotides: TGTGCCTGGAGGGAGGGACCGAACACTGAAGCTTTCTTT. Full variable domain (remainder filled in from reference TRBV30 and TRBJ1-1): SQTIHQWPATLVQPVGSPLSLECTVEGTSNPNLYWYRQAAGRGLQLLFYSVGIGQISSEVPQNLSASRPQDRQFILSSKKLLLSDSGFYLCAWREGPNTEAFFGQGTRLTVV.

For the CDR3, the DNA is TGCAGCGTTGAACCCGGGGAGGAGACCCAGTACTTC. Protein: CSVEPGEETQYF. The chain is built from TRBV29-1 and TRBJ2-5; TRBD2 might be the D (5 bases). The CDR3 runs to 12 residues. CDR1 SQVTM and CDR2 ANQGSEA come from the germline V gene. The V and J ends lost 2 bases and 5 bases respectively, with 9 bases between them.